This TCR beta chain was profiled in a study of Graves' ophthalmopathy and Graves' hyperthyroidism. General study points: Among expanded thyroid clonotypes above 0.001 frequency, most also occurred in blood. The model's prediction of ophthalmopathy progression had roughly 68% sensitivity and 72% to 85% specificity.

Fresh peripheral blood, about 9.3 ml, was the PBMC source. The authors amplified TCR beta CDR3 regions from RNA transcripts. First-round RT-PCR employed HTBI primers, with a second-round multiplex PCR after it. TCRdb analysed the multiplex PCR reads with MiXCR anew, one entry per CDR3 protein. Of 200,000 to 250,000 distinct CDR3 sequences in the sample, 20% to 25% were seen once. This clonotype occurred once. No antigen is known for it. V was trimmed by 8 bases and J by 0 bases, leaving 8 bases between them. CDR3 length: 13 amino acids. This TCR derives from a woman aged 45-65 years with Graves' ophthalmopathy. The specimen sequenced was peripheral blood. V is TRBV12-3 or TRBV12-4 and J is TRBJ1-5, with unresolved D. CDR3 in DNA: TGTGCCAGCGACCCCCATAGCAATCAGCCCCAGCATTTT. Translated, it gives CASDPHSNQPQHF.